The 12 T cell receptor beta chains listed next were all sequenced from one sample in a study of beta chain features in type 1 diabetes. Study results and caveats: Type 1 diabetes patients had TCRB CDR3s that were shorter (moderately but significantly so) in all four CD4+ subsets.

The antigens of these receptors remain unknown. Expressed TCRB transcripts were sequenced after all isolated RNA was converted to cDNA. Produced via immunoSEQ multiplex PCR; TCRdb's table is partial and in-frame only. The table records 600,000 to 750,000 clones, 9.5% to 15% of them present only once. Sequenced sample: naive CD4+ T cells from blood. All receptors derive from a man aged 25-40 years with type 1 diabetes.

This clone was recorded a few times. This chain links TRBV6-4 with TRBJ2-5, with 9 positions matching TRBD1. J gave up 5 bases and V 4 bases, and 2 bases lay outside the gene matches. The CDR3 sequence is 13 residues long. Germline CDR1 MRHNA, CDR2 SNTAGT. The CDR3 DNA reads as TGTGCCAGCAGTGTCGGACAGGGGGAGACCCAGTACTTC. It is translated as CASSVGQGETQYF.

This clone was counted a few times. This chain uses TRBV12-5 with TRBJ2-3; 7 bases are a match to TRBD2. From germline, CDR1 is LGHNT and CDR2 FRNRAP. The CDR3 consists of 14 residues. V lost 3 bases, J lost 2 bases, and 2 bases stayed unmatched. This chain's CDR3 is CASGFGLDTDTQYF. In nucleotides, the CDR3 is TGTGCTAGTGGTTTTGGACTAGACACAGATACGCAGTATTTT.

The genes are TRBV5-6 and TRBJ2-3, with TRBD1 as a possible D gene (5 bases). This CDR3 has 14 amino acids. CDR1 is SGHDT, CDR2 YYEEEE, per germline. V dropped 6 bases and J dropped 3 bases, with 14 bases sitting between them. The CDR3 loop is CASTTQGLTDTQYF. As DNA, the CDR3 is TGTGCCAGCACCACGCAGGGCCTAACAGATACGCAGTATTTT.

This clone has more than one count but fewer than ten. The V gene is TRBV6-5, the J gene TRBJ1-5; D is undetermined. There are 13 residues in the CDR3. V was pared by 5 bases and J by 6 bases, with 11 bases between. The germline gives CDR1 MNHEY, CDR2 SVGAGI. CDR3 in amino acids: CASSVRRGQPQHF. CDR3 nucleotide sequence: TGTGCCAGCAGTGTCCGCCGCGGTCAGCCCCAGCATTTT.

This clone was counted between two and nine times. The gene calls are TRBV29-1 and TRBJ2-5; 13 nucleotides line up with TRBD2. Germline V gene lookup returns CDR1 SQVTM and CDR2 ANQGSEA. The CDR3 length is 16 residues. The J segment lost 2 bases and the V segment lost 0 bases, leaving 3 bases of the junction unmatched. CDR3 coding DNA: TGCAGCGTTGAAGACTGGACTAGCGGGGGTCAAGAGACCCAGTACTTC. It is translated as CSVEDWTSGGQETQYF.

This clone was seen a handful of times. The chain couples TRBV4-2 to TRBJ2-1; TRBD2 aligns across 11 bases. Germline-derived CDR1 and CDR2 are LGHNA and YNFKEQ. The CDR3 covers 16 residues. J gave up 10 bases and V 0 bases, and 8 bases lay outside the gene matches. CDR3 loop: CASSQDGTSGGREQFF. In nucleotides, the CDR3 is TGTGCCAGCAGCCAAGATGGGACTAGCGGCGGTCGAGAGCAGTTCTTC.

CDR3 sequence (DNA): TGTGCCTGGAGTATCAGGACGTCGAGCAATCAGCCCCAGCATTTT. Translated, it gives CAWSIRTSSNQPQHF. The chain has TRBV30 and TRBJ1-5; unclear D gene. Germline assignment: CDR1 GTSNPN and CDR2 SVGIG (reference sequence). The CDR3 totals 15 residues. Trimming left V 2 bases short and J 1 base short, with 12 bases between.

In this sample, this clone turned up a few times. The chain joins TRBV15 to TRBJ2-5; 8 nucleotides align to TRBD2. The CDR3 runs 17 residues. With V trimmed by 2 bases and J by 5 bases, 13 bases remained unmatched. Germline-derived CDR1 and CDR2 are LNHNV and YYDKDF (reference sequence). In DNA, the CDR3 is TGTGCCACCAGCAGATCCGTCTTGGGTAGCGGGGAGGAGACCCAGTACTTC. Translation: CATSRSVLGSGEETQYF.

This clone was seen more than once but under ten times. The chain links TRBV4-2 to TRBJ1-4; 8 positions agree with TRBD1. CDR1 LGHNA and CDR2 YNFKEQ come from the germline V gene. CDR3 length: 13 residues. Unmatched junction bases numbered 6, after V lost 7 bases and J lost 8 bases. The CDR3 nucleotides are TGTGCCAGCACCGGGACAGGCAGAGAAAAACTGTTTTTT. Its protein product is CASTGTGREKLFF.

This clone appeared a few times. The chain uses TRBV10-3 and TRBJ1-5; D unresolved. CDR1 is ENHRY, CDR2 SYGVKD, per germline. CDR3 size: 15 residues. The ends were cut back, 4 bases at V and 3 bases at J, with 13 bases in the middle. The CDR3 sequence: CAISGGGPNNQPQHF. CDR3 sequence (DNA): TGTGCCATCAGTGGTGGAGGGCCGAACAATCAGCCCCAGCATTTT.

This chain uses TRBV6-5 with TRBJ1-2, with unresolved D. V shed 0 bases and J shed 7 bases, with 12 bases lying between them. CDR3 size: 14 residues. The V gene's germline CDR1 is MNHEY and CDR2 SVGAGI. The CDR3 DNA reads as TGTGCCAGCAGTTACTCGTTTATGAATGGTGGCTACACCTTC. It translates to CASSYSFMNGGYTF.

This clone was observed a few times. This chain joins TRBV7-2 and TRBJ2-7; a weak D match, TRBD1 (6 bases). Trimming took 4 bases from V and 13 from J, leaving 17 bases between them. Germline lookup yields CDR1 SGHTA and CDR2 FQGNSA. This CDR3 spans 12 amino acids. CDR3 residues: CASSSMTGRDYF. The CDR3 nucleotides read TGTGCCAGCAGCTCAATGACAGGTCGGGATTACTTC.